This T cell receptor beta chain is drawn from a study of blood T cell repertoires in COVID-19 (TCRdb year 2020). Describing the broader study: Samples from collaborators originated in the United States, Italy and Spain and spanned both the acute and convalescent phases of COVID-19. The material from the prospective study consisted of cDNA or gDNA derived from T cells, B-cell-depleted T cells, or PBMCs. A freely available public database, intended as a resource for researchers studying the immune response to SARS-CoV-2, is where the repertoires were released. The dataset comprised deeply sampled blood TCRbeta repertoires from subjects exposed to, actively infected with, or recovered from COVID-19. A de-identified subject ID, COVID-19 status, age in years and sex were almost always included in the sample metadata. The samples were drawn from the first 160 participants of the ongoing ImmuneRACE study and from over a thousand subjects provided by 6 global collaborators. HLA class I and class II types, where available, came from metadata supplied by the sample provider rather than from assay-based typing. What the study reported, not specific to this receptor: The quantity of clinical and demographic metadata differed by source and by participant and was supplied without curation.

The immunoSEQ Assay, a bias-controlled multiplex PCR, was used to amplify TCRbeta CDR3 regions from genomic DNA. Concerning the study's data processing: The number of nucleated cells in each sample was estimated by amplification of reference gene primers within the assay. Sequence reads were collapsed and filtered to measure the absolute abundance of every unique TCRbeta CDR3 rearrangement. For each sample, productive Simpson clonality was calculated as the square root of Simpson's diversity index across productive rearrangements. Imported from immuneACCESS, the table was reduced by TCRdb to in-frame sequences with V and J called. These copies leave out some clones; in studies compared against another copy, an unresolved V gene accounts for under half, and the cause of the remainder is not known. V and J calls and clone size are given by that table; D and trimming were obtained from the DNA. Within this sample are around 69,000 clones, with roughly 85% of them counted one time only. The ten most abundant clones make up 1.8% of the sample.

Collaborating institutions collected whole blood in K2EDTA tubes following their own protocols. Collaborator samples were shipped for TCRbeta analysis as frozen whole blood, isolated PBMCs, or DNA extracted from either sample type. A remark on this clone: Its antigen is not yet known. Base qualities are not provided; no much larger clone lies one nucleotide away.

There are 14 amino acids in the CDR3, from cysteine to phenylalanine inclusive. The only DNA kept is the CDR3, 42 bases in frame from the first base. V trim: 6 bases; J trim: 6 bases; unmatched bases: 3. The CDR1 and CDR2 encoded by the germline V gene are MGHDK and SYGVNS. Sequencing input: peripheral blood. The rearrangement combines TRBV25-1 with TRBJ2-2, and 11 bases in between align with TRBD2. This sequence originates from a woman aged 55-70 years with acute or convalescent COVID-19. At the DNA level, the sequence is TGTGCCAGCAGGGGACTAGCGGTCGCCGGGGAGCTGTTTTTT. The translation is CASRGLAVAGELFF.